The 10 T cell receptor beta chains below all came from one sample that was sequenced in a study of cytomegalovirus exposure and HLA in healthy donors. PCR used 60 Vbeta primers and 13 Jbeta primers. Repertoires were generated with immunoSEQ multiplex PCR, while TCRdb's copy carries only in-frame clones and drops some. The sample shows fewer than 250,000 clones, roughly 77% of them seen only once. Sequenced input: PBMCs. Every receptor here comes from a man under 40 in good health and CMV-seropositive.

J is TRBJ1-2 and V is TRBV6-6; TRBD1 is a possible D gene (5 bases). This CDR3 comprises 13 residues. V was clipped by 2 bases and J by 3 bases, with 7 bases between them. In germline, CDR1 is MNHNY, CDR2 SVGAGI (reference sequence). The CDR3 sequence is CASSYGADYGYTF. The CDR3 bases are TGTGCCAGCAGTTACGGGGCAGACTATGGCTACACCTTC.

This chain links TRBV19 with TRBJ1-2, with D tentatively TRBD1 (6 bases). Germline lookup yields CDR1 LNHDA and CDR2 SQIVND (reference sequence). Trimming removed 7 bases from V and 2 bases from J, with 14 bases in between. The CDR3 contains 14 residues. The CDR3 DNA reads TGTGCCAGTACGGTGGGACATACAAACTATGGCTACACCTTC. Amino acid sequence: CASTVGHTNYGYTF.

This chain uses TRBV14 with TRBJ2-2; the D is unclear. The germline gives CDR1 SGHDN, CDR2 FVKESK. Trimming stripped 0 bases from V and 0 bases from J, with 5 bases between. The CDR3 covers 15 residues. Written as DNA, the CDR3 is TGTGCCAGCAGCCAAGACAGGTCGAACACCGGGGAGCTGTTTTTT. It specifies CASSQDRSNTGELFF.

This clone showed up just once. V gene TRBV6-5 combines with J gene TRBJ2-3, with a weak D call TRBD1 (5 bases). Trimming removed 2 bases at V and 1 base at J, with 10 bases between. CDR1 and CDR2 from the germline V gene are MNHEY and SVGAGI. The CDR3 extends over 15 amino acids. Here the CDR3 DNA reads TGTGCCAGCAGTTACCAGGGTTGGGGCACAGATACGCAGTATTTT. Translating it yields CASSYQGWGTDTQYF.

The CDR3 DNA reads as TGTGCCACCAGCGACAGTTACTACAATGAGCAGTTCTTC. This codes for CATSDSYYNEQFF. The rearrangement links TRBV15 to TRBJ2-1; possible D gene TRBD1, 5 bases. In germline, CDR1 is LNHNV, CDR2 YYDKDF (reference sequence). With 5 bases removed from V and 3 bases from J, the gap between germline ends came to 8 bases. This CDR3 comprises 13 residues. The variable domain in full, completed from reference TRBV15 and TRBJ2-1, reads DAMVIQNPRYQVTQFGKPVTLSCSQTLNHNVMYWYQQKSSQAPKLLFHYYDKDFNNEADTPDNFQSRRPNTSFCFLDIRSPGLGDTAMYLCATSDSYYNEQFFGPGTRLTVL.

The rearrangement joins TRBV7-9 to TRBJ2-7; 7 positions match TRBD2. CDR3 size: 13 residues. With V trimmed by 7 bases and J by 3 bases, 6 bases remained unmatched. CDR1 is SEHNR and CDR2 is FQNEAQ in the germline V gene (reference sequence). CDR3 loop: CASTGGGSYEQYF. CDR3 nucleotide sequence: TGTGCCAGCACCGGCGGGGGTAGCTACGAGCAGTACTTC.

The rearrangement uses TRBV4-3 and TRBJ2-7; weak D call: TRBD1 (5 bases). V was pared by 0 bases and J by 1 base, with 16 bases between. This CDR3 has 17 amino acids. Germline CDR1 is LGHNA and CDR2 is YSLEER. The CDR3 nucleotides are TGCGCCAGCAGCCAAGACTACAGGACCGATTTTTCCTACGAGCAGTACTTC. Encoded protein: CASSQDYRTDFSYEQYF.

V is TRBV12-5 and J is TRBJ1-1, with a weak D call TRBD1 (5 bases). The CDR3 totals 14 residues. V dropped 5 bases and J dropped 1 base, with 11 bases sitting between them. The germline CDR1 and CDR2 sequences are LGHNT and FRNRAP. The CDR3 coding sequence is TGTGCTAGTGGTCGGGGGACCGAGAACACTGAAGCTTTCTTT. Protein product: CASGRGTENTEAFF.

The chain uses TRBV9 and TRBJ2-3, with 12 positions matching TRBD2. J gave up 2 bases and V 4 bases, and 2 bases lay outside the gene matches. This CDR3 contains 15 residues. The V gene's germline CDR1 is SGDLS and CDR2 YYNGEE. CDR3 protein: CASSRLAGVTDTQYF. DNA of the CDR3: TGTGCCAGCAGCCGACTAGCGGGAGTCACAGATACGCAGTATTTT.

A few counts support this clone. This sequence joins TRBV6-4 and TRBJ2-7; tentatively, D is TRBD2 (6 bases). With 2 bases removed from V and 3 bases from J, the gap between germline ends came to 17 bases. CDR1 is MRHNA and CDR2 is SNTAGT in the germline V gene. CDR3 length: 16 amino acids. The CDR3 loop is CASSDRQTGGDYEQYF. For the CDR3, the DNA is TGTGCCAGCAGTGACCGCCAAACAGGAGGGGACTACGAGCAGTACTTC.